The text below deals with one T cell receptor beta chain. The antigen remains undetermined. This sample is part of a study of identical twins. TCRdb recomputed calls from the 5' RACE reads with MiXCR, one row per CDR3 protein. In the table there are around 670,000 distinct CDR3 sequences, 5.5% to 6.5% of which are singletons. Germline assignment: CDR1 MNHNS and CDR2 SASEGT. V dropped 6 bases and J dropped 3 bases, with 11 bases sitting between them. The CDR3 is 13 amino acids. The study's findings and limits: The same donors were not followed; conclusions instead depended on cross-sectional statistical analysis.

The sequence was collected from a man aged 18 to 29 in good health. The chain joins TRBV6-1 to TRBJ2-5; D gene ambiguous. Sequenced sample: naive T cells sorted from blood. For the CDR3, the DNA is TGTGCCAGCAGGTCGAGGACCGAAGAGACCCAGTACTTC. Residues: CASRSRTEETQYF.